This is a list of T cell receptor beta chains from one sample in a study of cytomegalovirus exposure and HLA in healthy donors. Measured with immunoSEQ multiplex PCR; TCRdb has only the in-frame clones, and not every one. Among 80,000 to 100,000 clones listed, about 79% were seen once. The sample taken for sequencing was PBMCs. The receptors derive from a male donor in good health and CMV-seropositive. CDR3s include the opening cysteine and the closing phenylalanine or tryptophan. D genes are given only for firm matches. Clone size is stated in some rows and not others, as once, few, many or a class when expanded.

d_gene: NA
v_gene: TRBV30
j_gene: TRBJ2-3
abundance: NA
CDR3aa: CAWSEGPSGTDTQYF
CDR3nt: TGTGCCTGGAGCGAAGGCCCCTCGGGGACAGATACGCAGTATTTT

d_gene: NA
v_gene: TRBV15
j_gene: TRBJ1-3
abundance: NA
CDR3aa: CATSSVGNTIYF
CDR3nt: TGTGCCACCAGCAGCGTGGGAAACACCATATATTTT

d_gene: NA
v_gene: TRBV4-3
j_gene: TRBJ1-1
abundance: NA
CDR3aa: CASSQARTPMNTEAFF
CDR3nt: TGCGCCAGCAGCCAAGCTCGGACACCCATGAACACTGAAGCTTTCTTT

d_gene: TRBD1
v_gene: TRBV6-5
j_gene: TRBJ2-1
abundance: NA
CDR3aa: CASGTAYNEQFF
CDR3nt: TGTGCCAGCGGGACAGCCTACAATGAGCAGTTCTTC

d_gene: TRBD1
v_gene: TRBV30
j_gene: TRBJ2-1
abundance: NA
CDR3aa: CAWSGTGEQFF
CDR3nt: TGTGCCTGGAGTGGGACAGGTGAGCAGTTCTTC

d_gene: NA
v_gene: TRBV7-2
j_gene: TRBJ2-4
abundance: NA
CDR3aa: CASSPRLQAKNIQYF
CDR3nt: TGTGCCAGCAGCCCGCGGCTTCAGGCCAAAAACATTCAGTACTTC

d_gene: NA
v_gene: TRBV2
j_gene: TRBJ1-1
abundance: NA
CDR3aa: CASSERQAVWAEAFF
CDR3nt: TGTGCCAGCAGTGAGAGACAGGCTGTATGGGCTGAAGCTTTCTTT

d_gene: TRBD1
v_gene: TRBV2
j_gene: TRBJ1-1
abundance: NA
CDR3aa: CASRTKGTGGTEAFF
CDR3nt: TGTGCCAGCAGGACTAAGGGGACAGGGGGGACTGAAGCTTTCTTT

d_gene: TRBD1
v_gene: TRBV5-1
j_gene: TRBJ1-2
abundance: NA
CDR3aa: CASSLGGQGYYGYTF
CDR3nt: TGCGCCAGCAGCCTCGGGGGACAGGGCTACTATGGCTACACCTTC

d_gene: NA
v_gene: TRBV7-2
j_gene: TRBJ1-1
abundance: NA
CDR3aa: CASSLVISTEAFF
CDR3nt: TGTGCCAGCAGCTTAGTTATTTCCACTGAAGCTTTCTTT

d_gene: NA
v_gene: TRBV7-2
j_gene: TRBJ1-3
abundance: NA
CDR3aa: CASSDRQASGNTIYF
CDR3nt: TGTGCCAGCAGCGACAGACAGGCTTCTGGAAACACCATATATTTT

d_gene: TRBD1
v_gene: TRBV29-1
j_gene: TRBJ2-5
abundance: NA
CDR3aa: CSAGKGASSQETQYF
CDR3nt: TGCAGCGCTGGGAAGGGGGCCTCATCCCAAGAGACCCAGTACTTC

d_gene: NA
v_gene: TRBV2
j_gene: TRBJ1-5
abundance: NA
CDR3aa: CASRVQVSNQPQHF
CDR3nt: TGTGCCAGCAGGGTACAGGTCAGCAATCAGCCCCAGCATTTT

d_gene: TRBD1
v_gene: TRBV7-6
j_gene: TRBJ2-4
abundance: NA
CDR3aa: CASSLGPVRGPKNIQYF
CDR3nt: TGTGCCAGCAGCTTAGGTCCGGTCAGGGGGCCCAAAAACATTCAGTACTTC

d_gene: NA
v_gene: TRBV7-9
j_gene: TRBJ1-1
abundance: NA
CDR3aa: CASSLQPNTEAFF
CDR3nt: TGTGCCAGCAGCCTACAGCCGAACACTGAAGCTTTCTTT

d_gene: NA
v_gene: TRBV7-9
j_gene: TRBJ1-2
abundance: NA
CDR3aa: CASSLVAGSYGYTF
CDR3nt: TGTGCCAGCAGCTTAGTGGCGGGATCCTATGGCTACACCTTC

d_gene: TRBD1
v_gene: TRBV19
j_gene: TRBJ2-5
abundance: NA
CDR3aa: CASSQQGAVETQYF
CDR3nt: TGTGCCAGTAGCCAACAGGGGGCCGTAGAGACCCAGTACTTC

d_gene: NA
v_gene: TRBV2
j_gene: TRBJ1-2
abundance: once
CDR3aa: CASSEGTAYGYTF
CDR3nt: TGTGCCAGCAGTGAAGGGACTGCCTATGGCTACACCTTC

d_gene: TRBD1
v_gene: TRBV15
j_gene: TRBJ2-1
abundance: NA
CDR3aa: CATSRGQGRDNEQFF
CDR3nt: TGTGCCACCAGCAGGGGACAGGGAAGGGACAATGAGCAGTTCTTC

d_gene: TRBD1
v_gene: TRBV2
j_gene: TRBJ1-2
abundance: NA
CDR3aa: CASSEQGADYGYTF
CDR3nt: TGTGCCAGCAGTGAACAGGGGGCGGACTATGGCTACACCTTC

d_gene: TRBD2
v_gene: TRBV2
j_gene: TRBJ2-7
abundance: NA
CDR3aa: CASSETGLALGNYEQYF
CDR3nt: TGTGCCAGCAGTGAGACGGGACTAGCCTTGGGGAACTACGAGCAGTACTTC

d_gene: NA
v_gene: TRBV27
j_gene: TRBJ1-1
abundance: NA
CDR3aa: CASSPGRAGTFF
CDR3nt: TGTGCCAGCAGTCCTGGGAGGGCTGGGACTTTCTTT

d_gene: TRBD2
v_gene: TRBV7-3
j_gene: TRBJ2-1
abundance: NA
CDR3aa: CASSPSGASGGAYEQFF
CDR3nt: TGTGCCAGCAGTCCTTCTGGGGCTAGCGGGGGGGCATATGAGCAGTTCTTC

d_gene: TRBD2
v_gene: TRBV7-9
j_gene: TRBJ2-1
abundance: once
CDR3aa: CASSTAGGPGNEQFF
CDR3nt: TGTGCCAGCAGTACCGCGGGGGGGCCTGGGAATGAGCAGTTCTTC

d_gene: NA
v_gene: TRBV20-1
j_gene: TRBJ2-5
abundance: NA
CDR3aa: CSARFRETQYF
CDR3nt: TGCAGTGCTAGATTCAGGGAGACCCAGTACTTC

d_gene: NA
v_gene: TRBV6-6
j_gene: TRBJ1-1
abundance: NA
CDR3aa: CASSYSRPPNTEAFF
CDR3nt: TGTGCCAGCAGTTACTCGAGGCCGCCGAACACTGAAGCTTTCTTT

d_gene: NA
v_gene: TRBV7-2
j_gene: TRBJ1-1
abundance: NA
CDR3aa: CASSTQLPRQGVGNTEAFF
CDR3nt: TGTGCCAGCAGCACCCAATTGCCCCGTCAGGGTGTAGGGAACACTGAAGCTTTCTTT

d_gene: TRBD2
v_gene: TRBV7-2
j_gene: TRBJ2-7
abundance: NA
CDR3aa: CASRSPGLVGEQYF
CDR3nt: TGTGCCAGCAGGTCACCGGGACTAGTAGGCGAGCAGTACTTC

d_gene: NA
v_gene: TRBV6-5
j_gene: TRBJ1-5
abundance: NA
CDR3aa: CASSASGQNNQPQHF
CDR3nt: TGTGCCAGCAGTGCTTCCGGACAGAATAATCAGCCCCAGCATTTT

d_gene: NA
v_gene: TRBV30
j_gene: TRBJ1-6
abundance: NA
CDR3aa: CAWKDWPYNSPLHF
CDR3nt: TGTGCCTGGAAAGATTGGCCCTATAATTCACCCCTCCACTTT

d_gene: NA
v_gene: TRBV20-1
j_gene: TRBJ2-7
abundance: NA
CDR3aa: CSAGGQYEQYF
CDR3nt: TGCAGTGCCGGGGGGCAGTACGAGCAGTACTTC

d_gene: TRBD1
v_gene: TRBV9
j_gene: TRBJ2-5
abundance: NA
CDR3aa: CASSVESGTGGGETQYF
CDR3nt: TGTGCCAGCAGCGTAGAATCCGGGACAGGGGGAGGAGAGACCCAGTACTTC

d_gene: NA
v_gene: TRBV5-1
j_gene: TRBJ2-3
abundance: NA
CDR3aa: CASKDRSPDTQYF
CDR3nt: TGCGCCAGCAAGGATAGGAGCCCAGATACGCAGTATTTT

d_gene: TRBD1
v_gene: TRBV4-3
j_gene: TRBJ1-2
abundance: once
CDR3aa: CASSANRGLRVRGYTF
CDR3nt: TGCGCCAGCAGCGCAAACAGGGGGCTACGGGTTAGAGGCTACACCTTC

d_gene: NA
v_gene: TRBV30
j_gene: TRBJ2-2
abundance: NA
CDR3aa: CAWSVPPGELFF
CDR3nt: TGTGCCTGGAGTGTTCCCCCAGGGGAGCTGTTTTTT

d_gene: TRBD2
v_gene: TRBV4-2
j_gene: TRBJ2-3
abundance: once
CDR3aa: CASSQDRQGGTDTQYF
CDR3nt: TGTGCCAGCAGCCAAGATCGGCAGGGAGGGACAGATACGCAGTATTTT

d_gene: NA
v_gene: TRBV11-3
j_gene: TRBJ1-3
abundance: NA
CDR3aa: CASSAPGESGNTIYF
CDR3nt: TGTGCCAGCAGCGCCCCAGGGGAGTCTGGAAACACCATATATTTT

d_gene: NA
v_gene: TRBV30
j_gene: TRBJ1-5
abundance: NA
CDR3aa: CAWSVGGTGNQPQHF
CDR3nt: TGTGCCTGGAGTGTAGGGGGAACTGGCAATCAGCCCCAGCATTTT

d_gene: TRBD2
v_gene: TRBV18
j_gene: TRBJ2-3
abundance: NA
CDR3aa: CASSFGLAPDTQYF
CDR3nt: TGTGCCAGCTCATTCGGACTAGCGCCAGATACGCAGTATTTT

d_gene: TRBD1
v_gene: TRBV25-1
j_gene: TRBJ1-4
abundance: NA
CDR3aa: CASSVTGAELFF
CDR3nt: TGTGCCAGCAGTGTGACAGGGGCGGAACTGTTTTTT

d_gene: NA
v_gene: TRBV5-4
j_gene: TRBJ2-1
abundance: NA
CDR3aa: CASSSNRDTRYNEQFF
CDR3nt: TGTGCCAGCAGCTCGAACCGGGACACTCGGTACAATGAGCAGTTCTTC

d_gene: TRBD2
v_gene: TRBV9
j_gene: TRBJ2-3
abundance: few
CDR3aa: CASSPRGFIGTDTQYF
CDR3nt: TGTGCCAGCAGCCCGCGGGGGTTCATCGGCACAGATACGCAGTATTTT

d_gene: TRBD1
v_gene: TRBV7-8
j_gene: TRBJ1-3
abundance: NA
CDR3aa: CASSLGQGAAGNTIYF
CDR3nt: TGTGCCAGCAGCTTAGGGCAGGGGGCTGCTGGAAACACCATATATTTT

d_gene: NA
v_gene: TRBV6-1
j_gene: TRBJ2-4
abundance: NA
CDR3aa: CASSAPDNLLYF
CDR3nt: TGTGCCAGCAGTGCCCCGGACAATCTTTTGTACTTC

d_gene: TRBD2
v_gene: TRBV4-1
j_gene: TRBJ2-7
abundance: NA
CDR3aa: CASSQATSGPSSYEQYF
CDR3nt: TGCGCCAGCAGCCAAGCAACTAGCGGGCCTAGCTCCTACGAGCAGTACTTC

d_gene: TRBD1
v_gene: TRBV27
j_gene: TRBJ2-4
abundance: NA
CDR3aa: CASSPGTVTPLAKNIQYF
CDR3nt: TGTGCCAGCAGTCCCGGGACAGTAACACCGCTAGCCAAAAACATTCAGTACTTC

d_gene: NA
v_gene: TRBV5-1
j_gene: TRBJ2-7
abundance: NA
CDR3aa: CASSCAQGTLCLNSYEQYF
CDR3nt: TGCGCCAGCAGCTGTGCACAGGGTACGCTGTGTTTAAACTCCTACGAGCAGTACTTC

d_gene: TRBD2
v_gene: TRBV7-2
j_gene: TRBJ2-3
abundance: NA
CDR3aa: CASTLSGGVADTQYF
CDR3nt: TGTGCCAGCACCTTAAGCGGGGGGGTGGCAGATACGCAGTATTTT

d_gene: NA
v_gene: TRBV2
j_gene: TRBJ2-7
abundance: NA
CDR3aa: CASSEALIYEQYF
CDR3nt: TGTGCCAGCAGTGAAGCCTTAATCTACGAGCAGTACTTC